This TCR beta chain was sequenced during a study of blood T cell repertoires in COVID-19. This CDR3 is built from 16 residues. Deletions cut 5 bases from V and 1 base from J, with 12 bases between. The germline CDR1 and CDR2 sequences are PRHDT and FYEKMQ (reference sequence). Original data processing: Estimation of nucleated cell counts was performed using reference gene primer amplification. Data came from immunoSEQ multiplex PCR; TCRdb stores just in-frame clones and leaves some out. V, J and clone size are those of that table, while D and trimming were read from the DNA. The table shows some 250,000 clones, with about 90% occurring only once.

The source is a woman in her 30s who had recovered from COVID-19. The sample comprised peripheral blood. The chain combines TRBV13 with TRBJ2-6; D not resolved. CDR3 region: CASSPLSLSGANVLTF. For the CDR3, the DNA is TGTGCCAGCAGCCCCCTGTCCCTATCTGGGGCCAACGTCCTGACTTTC.